This TCR beta chain was obtained from a study of vaccination and CD4 T cells after COVID-19. Comment on this clonotype: Its antigen is still unknown.

Treatment in this sample: roughly 11-day PBMC culture with coronavirus spike peptide pools or control peptides (ViraFEST assay). The Oncomine TCR Beta short-read assay was applied to DNA of cultured CD4+ T cells. TCRdb analysed the PCR reads with MiXCR anew, one entry per CDR3 protein. The sample carries 12,000 to 15,000 distinct CDR3 sequences, 25% to 35% recorded once. Germline V CDR1 and CDR2: LNHDA, SQIVND (reference sequence). V lost 5 bases to trimming and J lost 6 bases; unmatched junction nucleotides: 9. The CDR3 extends over 15 amino acids. The J gene is TRBJ1-5, the V gene TRBV19; 8 bases map to TRBD1. Sequencing was done on a sample of CD4+ T cells from blood, cultured in vitro. This TCR derives from a human donor who had recovered from COVID-19. The CDR3 nucleotides are TGTGCCAGTAGTTCACCGACAGGGGCCGGTCAGCCCCAGCATTTT. Protein: CASSSPTGAGQPQHF.